The 9 T cell receptor beta chains below were found in one sample sequenced in a study of blood T cells in healthy people across ages. For the second PCR, which ran for about 6 to 12 cycles, a sample-barcoded 5' primer and a J-beta primer mix were used. TCRdb itself ran the 5' RACE reads through MiXCR, one entry per CDR3 protein. The data hold 730,000 or so distinct CDR3 sequences, with 35% to 45% observed a single time. Sample: blood. These receptors came from a woman aged 55-70 years in good health.

This rearrangement joins TRBV20-1 to TRBJ2-5; D is unclear. V was cut by 0 bases and J by 5 bases, with 1 base left in between. CDR1 and CDR2 from the germline V gene are DFQATT and SNEGSKA (reference sequence). There are 10 residues in the CDR3. CDR3 loop: CSARDETQYF. CDR3 coding DNA: TGCAGTGCTAGAGACGAGACCCAGTACTTC.

V usage is TRBV20-1 and J usage is TRBJ2-7; a weak D match, TRBD1 (6 bases). CDR3 length: 13 amino acids. V was cut by 2 bases and J by 5 bases, with 13 bases left in between. In germline, CDR1 is DFQATT, CDR2 SNEGSKA (reference sequence). CDR3 loop: CSARSGGVDEQYF. The CDR3 DNA reads TGCAGTGCTAGATCTGGGGGCGTCGACGAGCAGTACTTC.

V and J are TRBV7-9 and TRBJ1-2; D not certain. The CDR3 is 14 amino acids. Germline V CDR1 and CDR2: SEHNR, FQNEAQ (reference sequence). The V end lost 2 bases, the J end lost 2 bases, and 9 bases lay between the germline ends. CDR3 nucleotides: TGTGCCAGCAGCTTACATGGGCAAAACTATGGCTACACCTTC. Its protein is CASSLHGQNYGYTF.

The rearrangement links TRBV20-1 to TRBJ2-4; TRBD2 might be the D (5 bases). Gene TRBJ2-7 matches the end of the DNA better, so the J call may be wrong. This CDR3 has 15 residues. Looked up from germline, CDR1 is DFQATT and CDR2 is SNEGSKA (reference sequence). In DNA, the CDR3 is TGCAGTGCCCCCCGACTAATCCTGATCCCCTACGAGCAGTACTTC. This encodes CSAPRLILIPYEQYF.

This clonotype appeared many times. V gene TRBV20-1 combines with J gene TRBJ2-6; D gene ambiguous. Trimming pared 3 bases from V and 4 bases from J, leaving 10 bases between. The CDR3 runs to 14 residues. Germline lookup yields CDR1 DFQATT and CDR2 SNEGSKA (reference sequence). As DNA, the CDR3 is TGCAGTGCTAGGTTGGGGTCCGGGGCCAACGTCCTGACTTTC. Encoded protein: CSARLGSGANVLTF.

As concerns this clonotype: A much larger clone is a single base away; this may be a read error. The J gene is TRBJ2-7, the V gene TRBV6-6; a weak D match, TRBD1 (5 bases). The germline gives CDR1 MNHNY, CDR2 SVGAGI (reference sequence). This CDR3 spans 14 amino acids. The CDR3 loop is CAGSYGQGPYEQYF. In DNA form, the CDR3 reads TGTGCCGGCAGTTACGGGCAGGGCCCCTACGAGCAGTACTTC.

This clonotype was detected many times. V gene TRBV10-3 combines with J gene TRBJ2-3; 9 nucleotides agree with TRBD2. The CDR3 has 16 residues. CDR1 is ENHRY, CDR2 SYGVKD, per germline. J was trimmed by 3 bases and V by 6 bases; bases with no gene match: 10. CDR3 coding DNA: TGTGCCATCAGCCCCGGTGGTAGCGGGGGAACAGATACGCAGTATTTT. Protein sequence: CAISPGGSGGTDTQYF.

The V call is TRBV20-1, the J call TRBJ2-7; maybe TRBD1 (5 bases). The DNA end is more similar to TRBJ2-4, so the J call may be wrong. CDR3 length: 15 amino acids. The germline CDR1 and CDR2 sequences are DFQATT and SNEGSKA (reference sequence). CDR3 amino acids: CSAKDEGHASDIQYF. In DNA, the CDR3 is TGCAGTGCTAAGGACGAAGGACACGCGTCGGACATTCAGTACTTC.

This clonotype has a handful of counts. This sequence joins TRBV5-1 and TRBJ2-5, with TRBD2 as a possible D gene (6 bases). Germline V CDR1 and CDR2: SGHRS, YFSETQ. The V end was cut by 4 bases, the J end by 0 bases, with 13 bases between. The CDR3 has 15 residues. The CDR3 DNA reads as TGCGCCAGCAGCGGAGGGGTGACGTACCAAGAGACCCAGTACTTC. Protein: CASSGGVTYQETQYF.